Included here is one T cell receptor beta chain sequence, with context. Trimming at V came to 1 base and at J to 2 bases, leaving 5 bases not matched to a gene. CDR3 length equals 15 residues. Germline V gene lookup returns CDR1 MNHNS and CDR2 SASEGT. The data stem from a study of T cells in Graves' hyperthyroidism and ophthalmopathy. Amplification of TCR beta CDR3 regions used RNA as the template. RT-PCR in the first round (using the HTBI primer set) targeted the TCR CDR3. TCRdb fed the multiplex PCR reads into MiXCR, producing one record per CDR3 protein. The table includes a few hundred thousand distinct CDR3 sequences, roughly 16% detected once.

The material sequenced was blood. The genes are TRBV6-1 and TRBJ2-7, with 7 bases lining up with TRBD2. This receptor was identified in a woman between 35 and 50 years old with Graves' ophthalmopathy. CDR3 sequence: CASSEDGGGTYEQYF. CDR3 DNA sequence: TGTGCCAGCAGTGAAGATGGGGGGGGTACCTACGAGCAGTACTTC.